This T cell receptor beta chain was sequenced during a study of CD8+ T cells in alopecia areata. Sample treatment: oral pan-JAK inhibitor, 5-10 mg twice daily. Extracted from the samples, RNA was reverse transcribed into cDNA to serve as the sequencing template. Measured with immunoSEQ multiplex PCR; TCRdb has only the in-frame clones, and not every one. This repertoire shows fewer than 250,000 clones, under 70% found once; its top ten account for roughly 4.2%. The study's findings and limits: Under tofacitinib, numerous expanded lesional clonotypes remained detectable in scalp and blood. The study found TCR sharing across patients less clear than in mice, possibly for HLA reasons. Normal skin contains resident alphabeta T cells, and these are also sequenced in scalp samples. In scalp, tofacitinib significantly decreased clonality and expanded CD8+ clones among the top 100.

A note on this clone: Its specificity is not known.

This clonotype was obtained from a human donor with alopecia areata. The sequences come from CD4+ T cells sorted from blood, collected at week 4, from a patient treated with tofacitinib.

The CDR3 DNA sequence: TGTGCCAGCAGTTACTCGGGCAGGGACAACGAGCAGTACTTC. It specifies CASSYSGRDNEQYF. V is TRBV6-5 and J is TRBJ2-7, with a tentative D call TRBD1 (6 bases). In germline, CDR1 is MNHEY, CDR2 SVGAGI. There are 14 residues in the CDR3. Trimming cost V 0 bases and J 5 bases, with 11 bases left between them.